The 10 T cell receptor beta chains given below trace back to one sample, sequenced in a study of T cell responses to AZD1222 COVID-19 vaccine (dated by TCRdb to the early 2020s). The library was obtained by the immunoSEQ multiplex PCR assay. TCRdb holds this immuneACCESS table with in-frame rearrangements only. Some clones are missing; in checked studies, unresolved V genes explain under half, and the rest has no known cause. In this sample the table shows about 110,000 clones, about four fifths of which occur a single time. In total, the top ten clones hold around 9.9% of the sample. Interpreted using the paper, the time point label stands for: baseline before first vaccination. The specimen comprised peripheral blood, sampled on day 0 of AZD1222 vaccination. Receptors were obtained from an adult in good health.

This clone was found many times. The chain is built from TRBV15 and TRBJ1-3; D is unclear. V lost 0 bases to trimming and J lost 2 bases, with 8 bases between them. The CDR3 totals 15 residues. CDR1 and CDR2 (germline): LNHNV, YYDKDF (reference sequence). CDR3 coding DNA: TGTGCCACCAGCAGAGATAGGGCCCCTGGAAACACCATATATTTT. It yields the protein CATSRDRAPGNTIYF.

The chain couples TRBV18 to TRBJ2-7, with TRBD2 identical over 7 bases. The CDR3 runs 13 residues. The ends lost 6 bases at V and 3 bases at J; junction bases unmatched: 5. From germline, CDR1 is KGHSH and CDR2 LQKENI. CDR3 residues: CASSEPGGYEQYF. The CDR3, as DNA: TGTGCCAGCTCGGAGCCGGGGGGCTACGAGCAGTACTTC.

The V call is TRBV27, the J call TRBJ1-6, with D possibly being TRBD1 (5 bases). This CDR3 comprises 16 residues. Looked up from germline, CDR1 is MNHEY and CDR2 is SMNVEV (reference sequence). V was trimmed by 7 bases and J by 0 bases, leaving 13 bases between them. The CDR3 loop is CASTRDASSYNSPLHF. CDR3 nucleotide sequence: TGTGCCAGCACCCGGGACGCGAGCTCCTATAATTCACCCCTCCACTTT.

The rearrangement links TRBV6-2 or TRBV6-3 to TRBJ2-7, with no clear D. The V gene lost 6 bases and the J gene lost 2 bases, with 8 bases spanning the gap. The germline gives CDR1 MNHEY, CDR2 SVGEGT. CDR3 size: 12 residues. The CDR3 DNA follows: TGTGCCAGCAGCCTCAGGCCCTACGAGCAGTACTTC. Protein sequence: CASSLRPYEQYF.

The CDR3 region is CASISSGEGVGQPQHF. CDR3 sequence (DNA): TGTGCCAGCATATCTTCAGGGGAGGGAGTCGGTCAGCCCCAGCATTTT. The chain links TRBV28 to TRBJ1-5, with a weak D call TRBD1 (6 bases). Looked up from germline, CDR1 is MDHEN and CDR2 is SYDVKM. V was clipped by 7 bases and J by 6 bases, with 22 bases between them. The CDR3 contains 16 residues.

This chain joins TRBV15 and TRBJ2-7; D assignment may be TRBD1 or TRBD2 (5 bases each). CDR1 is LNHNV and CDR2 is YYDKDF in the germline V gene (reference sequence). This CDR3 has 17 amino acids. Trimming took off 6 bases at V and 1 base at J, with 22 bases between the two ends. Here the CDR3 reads CATRQGWGAGRSYEQYF. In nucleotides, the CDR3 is TGTGCCACCAGACAAGGGTGGGGCGCGGGTAGGTCCTACGAGCAGTACTTC.

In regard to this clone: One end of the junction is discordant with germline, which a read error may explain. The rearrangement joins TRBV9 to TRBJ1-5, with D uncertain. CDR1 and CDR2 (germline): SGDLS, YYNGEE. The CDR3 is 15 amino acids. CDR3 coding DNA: TGTGTCAGCAGCGTAGGATCACTAGAAGGGCAGCCCCAGCATTTT. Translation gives CVSSVGSLEGQPQHF.

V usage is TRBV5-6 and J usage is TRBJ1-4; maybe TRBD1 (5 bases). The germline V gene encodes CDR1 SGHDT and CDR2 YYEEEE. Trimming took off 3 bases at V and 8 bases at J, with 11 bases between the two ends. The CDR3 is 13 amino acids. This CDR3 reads CASSSGRREKLFF. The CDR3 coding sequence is TGTGCCAGCAGCTCAGGGAGACGCGAAAAACTGTTTTTT.

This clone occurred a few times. CDR3 DNA sequence: TGTGCCAGCAGCCCCGTTAGCTCTGGAAACACCATATATTTT. Amino acids: CASSPVSSGNTIYF. The V call is TRBV11-1, the J call TRBJ1-3; D is uncertain. Trimming pared 5 bases from V and 0 bases from J, leaving 8 bases between. The CDR3 is made up of 14 amino acids. Germline V gives CDR1 SGHAT, CDR2 FQDESV (reference sequence).

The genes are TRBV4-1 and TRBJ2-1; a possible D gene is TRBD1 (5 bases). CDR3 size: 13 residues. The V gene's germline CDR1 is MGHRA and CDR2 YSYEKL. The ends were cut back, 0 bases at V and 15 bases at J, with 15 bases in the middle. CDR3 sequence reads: CASSQDDSVSPFF. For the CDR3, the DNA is TGCGCCAGCAGCCAAGACGACAGCGTAAGTCCGTTCTTC.